A selection of T cell receptor beta chains follows, all from one sample in a study of blood T cell repertoires in COVID-19. This table comes from immunoSEQ multiplex PCR, and its TCRdb copy is limited to in-frame clones, with some not included. The data show hundreds of thousands of clones, about 89% seen once. Sequenced: peripheral blood. These receptors were collected from a woman in her sixties with COVID-19, enrolled during active disease. Each CDR3 is given without its conserved first and last residue. Each record gives: J gene, V gene, CDR3 protein.

j_call: TRBJ2-3
v_call: TRBV4-2
cdr3_aa: ASSQPGLASDTQY

j_call: TRBJ2-2
v_call: TRBV7-2
cdr3_aa: ASRLQGTTNTGELF

j_call: TRBJ2-7
v_call: TRBV2
cdr3_aa: ASSGGGALSHQQY

j_call: TRBJ2-1
v_call: TRBV11-2
cdr3_aa: ASSALATSLLNEQF

j_call: TRBJ2-7
v_call: TRBV3-1/TRBV3-2
cdr3_aa: ASSLRDAEQY

j_call: TRBJ2-2
v_call: TRBV18
cdr3_aa: ASSERDRHYTGELF

j_call: TRBJ1-3
v_call: TRBV29-1
cdr3_aa: SVEWTGSNTIY

j_call: TRBJ2-3
v_call: TRBV7-8
cdr3_aa: ASNAGRQSLRTQY

j_call: TRBJ1-1
v_call: TRBV18
cdr3_aa: ASSPLVGGTVEAF

j_call: TRBJ1-5
v_call: TRBV6-5
cdr3_aa: ASTGGTYSNQPQH

j_call: TRBJ1-1
v_call: TRBV6-5
cdr3_aa: ASSSPVNTEAF

j_call: TRBJ2-3
v_call: TRBV5-1
cdr3_aa: ASSLAGGRGYSDTQY

j_call: TRBJ2-7
v_call: TRBV5-1
cdr3_aa: ASSFYSDRGRDEQY

j_call: TRBJ1-2
v_call: TRBV2
cdr3_aa: ASATRQGVSGYT

j_call: TRBJ1-6
v_call: TRBV6-5
cdr3_aa: ASSYGFGTGASPLH

j_call: TRBJ1-4
v_call: TRBV18
cdr3_aa: ASSPQDRGNEKLF

j_call: TRBJ2-7
v_call: TRBV25-1
cdr3_aa: ASSAQGKGYEQY

j_call: TRBJ2-5
v_call: TRBV5-1
cdr3_aa: ASKGQRGPQETQY

j_call: TRBJ2-7
v_call: TRBV18
cdr3_aa: ASSLSGTSSYEQY

j_call: TRBJ1-1
v_call: TRBV6-2/TRBV6-3
cdr3_aa: ASSYLTTGGRTEAF

j_call: TRBJ1-6
v_call: TRBV18
cdr3_aa: ASSPRDRDSPLH

j_call: TRBJ2-5
v_call: TRBV7-2
cdr3_aa: ASSLAGTRRGETQY

j_call: TRBJ1-2
v_call: TRBV5-1
cdr3_aa: ASSLESRGYGYT

j_call: TRBJ2-1
v_call: TRBV28
cdr3_aa: ASSLPDYSYNEQF

j_call: TRBJ2-5
v_call: TRBV28
cdr3_aa: ASSSPGLAAPGTQY

j_call: TRBJ1-4
v_call: TRBV9
cdr3_aa: ASSVSIGGRNEKLF

j_call: TRBJ1-6
v_call: TRBV11-2
cdr3_aa: ASSLAAPRGGSPLH

j_call: TRBJ1-2
v_call: TRBV7-9
cdr3_aa: ASSFGNSGYT

j_call: TRBJ2-2
v_call: TRBV27
cdr3_aa: ASSARGGNTGELF

j_call: TRBJ2-3
v_call: TRBV19
cdr3_aa: ASSIDRADTQY

j_call: TRBJ1-3
v_call: TRBV19
cdr3_aa: ASSRTAISGNTIY

j_call: TRBJ1-2
v_call: TRBV2
cdr3_aa: ASRQGLGGYT

j_call: TRBJ2-5
v_call: TRBV19
cdr3_aa: ARDSLLSQETQY

j_call: TRBJ2-3
v_call: TRBV5-5
cdr3_aa: ASSLAGGPVKDTQY

j_call: TRBJ1-2
v_call: TRBV29-1
cdr3_aa: SVDLQGKGLDYGYT

j_call: TRBJ1-2
v_call: TRBV19
cdr3_aa: ASSGPGRDGYT

j_call: TRBJ2-2
v_call: TRBV5-4
cdr3_aa: ASSSDRVSRGELF

j_call: TRBJ2-7
v_call: TRBV6-5
cdr3_aa: ASSYEQGHHEQY